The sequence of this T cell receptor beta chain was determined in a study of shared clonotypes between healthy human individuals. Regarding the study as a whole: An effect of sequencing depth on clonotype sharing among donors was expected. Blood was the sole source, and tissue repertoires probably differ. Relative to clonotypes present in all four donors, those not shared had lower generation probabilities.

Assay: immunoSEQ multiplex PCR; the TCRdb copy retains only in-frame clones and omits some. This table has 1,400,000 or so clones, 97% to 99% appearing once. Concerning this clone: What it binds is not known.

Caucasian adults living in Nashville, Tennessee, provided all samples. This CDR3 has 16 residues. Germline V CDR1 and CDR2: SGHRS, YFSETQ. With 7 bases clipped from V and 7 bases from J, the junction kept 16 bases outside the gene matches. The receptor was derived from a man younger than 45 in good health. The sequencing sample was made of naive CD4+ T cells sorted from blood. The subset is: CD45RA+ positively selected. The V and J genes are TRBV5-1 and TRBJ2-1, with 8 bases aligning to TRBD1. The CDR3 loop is CASASLGSGGLNEQFF. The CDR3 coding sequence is TGCGCCAGCGCATCACTAGGTTCAGGGGGCTTGAATGAGCAGTTCTTC.